The clone carrying this TCR beta chain was observed a single time. These data belong to a study of shared clonotypes between healthy human individuals. Naive CD8 populations comprised CD45RO-negative cells positively selected for CCR7, excluding terminally differentiated effector memory CD45RA+ cells. Donors had no recently reported acute infections or vaccinations and were HIV-negative. This CDR3 is 15 amino acids long. Trimming took off 5 bases at V and 6 bases at J, with 20 bases between the two ends. Germline CDR1 SGHVS, CDR2 FNYEAQ. Replicate PCRs for sorted subsets used approximately 220 ng DNA; this equaled 25,000 to 30,000 T cell genomes. Some clones are missing from TCRdb's copy, which holds only in-frame ones; the method was immunoSEQ multiplex PCR. This sample has about 590,000 clones; about 95% occur once, and the top ten carry 0.11%.

V gene TRBV7-6 combines with J gene TRBJ2-7, with D possibly being TRBD1 (6 bases). This sequence was found in a woman in her twenties or thirties in good health. The sequenced sample was naive CD8+ T cells sorted from blood. CDR3 DNA: TGTGCCAGCAGCCTAGAAATAAATACAGGGATCGAGCAGTACTTC. Protein product: CASSLEINTGIEQYF.